The source of this TCR beta chain is a study of shared clonotypes between healthy human individuals (dated by TCRdb to the early 2020s). Background on the whole study: A couple of women and three men aged 18 to 49 years were included in the cohort. Per donor, three plates each were used for CD4 naive and CD4 memory, two for CD8 naive, and one for CD8 memory. The study deeply sequenced blood TCR repertoires of five healthy adults to estimate repertoire size and the extent of clonotype sharing between individuals. To increase sequencing depth and limit assay-specific biases, TCR repertoire library preparation and sequencing were carried out by different laboratories using diverse techniques. Each donor's leukapheresis produced roughly between roughly 0.85 and 9.5 billion PBMCs.

Of note for this clone: This clone's antigen is unknown. One base away there is no much larger clone; base qualities are not given. The identical CDR3 is also encoded by other nucleotide sequences in the sample.

Using the deep immunoSEQ assay, multiplex PCR amplified TCR CDR3 regions from genomic DNA. For each cell subset, the extracted genomic DNA was distributed evenly across all wells of several immunoSEQ 96-well plates, and each plate served as one replicate. For sorted subsets, approximately 200 ng of genomic DNA, equivalent to 30,000 or so T cell genomes, went into each replicate PCR. The purified libraries were quantified using a Qubit 3.0 fluorometer, sized with a Bioanalyzer 2100, and then quantified again using the KAPA Library Quantification kit. Every immunoSEQ 96-well plate was sequenced on a dedicated single-read 150-cycle Illumina NextSeq 550 flow cell. The paper's processing steps were these. Because the immunoSEQ output included only junctional sequences and no quality scores, the filtering could not be the same as the filtering used for full-length reads. Sequences were annotated with PyIR, a Python wrapper for IgBLAST v1.9, using IMGT germline references to assign V/J genes and CDR3. Reads with weak V/J assignments (E-value above 1e-6), missing CDR3, stop codons, out-of-frame junctions, or ambiguous translated residues were removed. V3J clonotypes were defined by identical inferred V gene, J gene, and CDR3 amino acid sequence. The percentage overlap between two repertoires was calculated by dividing the number of shared unique clonotypes by the size of the smaller repertoire. RTK rarefaction, the Chao1 estimator, and Recon v2.1 estimates of unobserved clonotypes were used to assess repertoire richness. For all TCRbeta clonotypes obtained by the gDNA method from a few donors, generation probabilities were computed with OLGA. This immuneACCESS table, as held by TCRdb, lists in-frame sequences with V and J called but not all clones. Of the missing ones, under half trace to an unresolved V gene in checked studies; the others have no known cause. The D gene and trimming were derived from the DNA, and the V and J assignments and clone size from that table. The sample data list over 2,000,000 clones, and 80% to 95% of these were observed just once. The ten largest clones add up to around 1.8% of the sample.

General findings and caveats noted by the study authors: Based on pairwise subsampling, the degree of clonotype sharing among donors was expected to be affected by sequencing depth. Higher generation probabilities were observed for clonotypes shared by all four sorted-subset donors than for non-shared clonotypes. Only blood was sampled, and tissue TCR repertoires likely differ from those in blood. Because the study included only a small number of donors, the genetic and exposure-history diversity represented was limited. Approximately 5% of naive CD4, around 3.5% of naive CD8, about 2.1% of memory CD4, and over 0.35% of memory CD8 clonotypes were shared across several donors. Even with the large sequencing depth, rarefaction of the sorted-subset datasets indicated that sequencing was incomplete. Naive subsets generally had larger estimated clonotype richness than memory subsets did.

For the CD8 naive samples, CD45RO-negative cells were positively selected for CCR7, yielding a CD45RA+CCR7+ population from which TemRA cells were excluded. The donors were healthy, HIV-negative adults who had no recently reported acute infections or vaccinations. All donors were Caucasian adults living in Nashville, Tennessee, USA. Blood was obtained by leukapheresis, after which PBMCs were separated by Ficoll-Histopaque density gradient centrifugation and cryopreserved in liquid nitrogen vapor phase. Analytical flow cytometry was used to check the purity and quantity of every magnetically sorted T cell population. From each sorted fraction, genomic DNA was isolated and quantified by UV absorbance on a Nanodrop 2000c. Sequences SQVTM (CDR1) and ANQGSEA (CDR2) are obtained from the germline V gene. V is reduced by 4 bases and J by 7 bases, leaving a spacing of 1 base between them. There are 8 amino acids in the CDR3, from cysteine to phenylalanine inclusive. Only the CDR3 part of the read is kept: 24 bases, read in frame from the first base.

The sample taken for sequencing was naive CD8+ T cells from PBMCs. This specimen's cell subset or site label, per the study, means: CD45RA+CCR7+. This sequence was found in a man between 18 and 29 years old in good health. Some clones in this sample may be carry-over from other donors' samples. This chain joins TRBV29-1 to TRBJ1-1; a confident D gene designation cannot be given. The DNA sequence is given as TGCAGCGTTGGTGAAGCTTTCTTT. Its coded protein is CSVGEAFF.